This record covers a single T cell receptor (beta chain). Its matching antigen is unknown. The study ran its PCR with 60 Vbeta and 13 Jbeta primers. Repertoires were generated with immunoSEQ multiplex PCR, while TCRdb's copy carries only in-frame clones and drops some. Here the sample spans approximately 190,000 clones, roughly 80% being singletons. These data come from a study of cytomegalovirus exposure and HLA in healthy donors. CDR1 SGHRS and CDR2 YFSETQ come from the germline V gene. There are 16 residues in the CDR3. The V end was cut by 4 bases, the J end by 4 bases, with 18 bases between. Findings of the study overall: In a later analysis, at a false discovery rate of 0.05, roughly 18,000 TCR beta sequences were associated with HLA alleles.

The chain combines TRBV5-1 with TRBJ1-3; D not resolved. The clonotype originates from a young woman in good health and CMV-seropositive. The sequenced material came from PBMCs. The CDR3 bases are TGCGCCAGCAGCCCCAACGGACTTGAGGCAGGAAACACCATATATTTT. This encodes CASSPNGLEAGNTIYF.